One sample yielded the 14 T cell receptor beta chains listed below, sequenced in a study of cytomegalovirus exposure and HLA in healthy donors. With 60 Vbeta and 13 Jbeta primers, the PCR was carried out. Sequencing used immunoSEQ multiplex PCR; TCRdb keeps in-frame clones, though not all of them. The table lists over 110,000 clones, around 73% of them singletons, with about 1.2% in the top ten. Input material: PBMCs. The receptors come from a woman in her thirties or forties in good health and CMV-seronegative.

This chain uses TRBV6-1 with TRBJ2-7; no firm D call. V gave up 6 bases and J gave up 3 bases, with 3 bases separating them. CDR3 length equals 10 residues. Germline loops: CDR1 MNHNS, CDR2 SASEGT. In DNA form, the CDR3 reads TGTGCCAGCAGCTTCTACGAGCAGTACTTC. Encoded protein: CASSFYEQYF.

The rearrangement links TRBV29-1 to TRBJ1-1, with 8 bases identical to TRBD1. The germline V gene encodes CDR1 SQVTM and CDR2 ANQGSEA. The CDR3 has 13 residues. Trimming removed 6 bases from V and 0 bases from J; junction bases left unmatched: 3. CDR3 DNA sequence: TGCAGCGTCCGACAGGGGTTGAACACTGAAGCTTTCTTT. Amino acids: CSVRQGLNTEAFF.

As to this clone: Additional DNA sequences in this sample encode the identical CDR3. The V and J genes are TRBV9 and TRBJ2-2; possible D gene TRBD1, 6 bases. The V end lost 3 bases, the J end lost 2 bases, and 8 bases lay between the germline ends. This CDR3 contains 14 residues. Germline values: CDR1 SGDLS, CDR2 YYNGEE. The CDR3 DNA is TGTGCCAGCAGCGGGACAGTCAACACCGGGGAGCTGTTTTTT. Its protein product is CASSGTVNTGELFF.

The V gene is TRBV6-5, the J gene TRBJ2-1, with D possibly TRBD1 on 6 matching bases. Germline CDR1 MNHEY, CDR2 SVGAGI. This CDR3 contains 15 residues. V dropped 0 bases and J dropped 6 bases, with 12 bases sitting between them. CDR3 in DNA: TGTGCCAGCAGTTACTCTACACAGGGAAGCAATGAGCAGTTCTTC. Its translation is CASSYSTQGSNEQFF.

The chain uses TRBV6-1 and TRBJ2-1; D might be TRBD2 (7 bases). This CDR3 spans 17 amino acids. Germline V gene lookup returns CDR1 MNHNS and CDR2 SASEGT. V dropped 1 base and J dropped 5 bases, with 18 bases sitting between them. The CDR3 DNA is TGTGCCAGCAGTGAAGAAATAGCGGGCGGGGGCGACAATGAGCAGTTCTTC. This sequence encodes CASSEEIAGGGDNEQFF.

The J gene is TRBJ1-2, the V gene TRBV19, with 8 bases fitting TRBD1. The V and J ends lost 6 bases and 8 bases, in that order; junction bases with no gene match: 8. The CDR3 length is 13 residues. Germline assignment: CDR1 LNHDA and CDR2 SQIVND (reference sequence). The CDR3 DNA sequence: TGTGCCAGTAGGCCCCAGGGGGCGGAGGGCTACACCTTC. This codes for CASRPQGAEGYTF.

The V and J genes are TRBV5-6 and TRBJ1-1; D uncertain. With 0 bases removed from V and 1 base from J, the gap between germline ends came to 7 bases. The CDR3 runs 14 residues. Germline assignment: CDR1 SGHDT and CDR2 YYEEEE. CDR3: CASSLDPRNTEAFF. CDR3 nucleotides: TGTGCCAGCAGCTTGGATCCCAGGAACACTGAAGCTTTCTTT.

V gene TRBV27 combines with J gene TRBJ2-3; TRBD2 is a possible D gene (7 bases). Trimming cost V 6 bases and J 4 bases, with 17 bases left between them. The germline V gene has CDR1 MNHEY and CDR2 SMNVEV (reference sequence). This CDR3 contains 15 residues. The CDR3 bases are TGTGCCAGCAGGCTACTAGTAGGGGGGGCAGATACGCAGTATTTT. Translation gives CASRLLVGGADTQYF.

This clone was counted between two and nine times. The chain is built from TRBV9 and TRBJ2-1; 7 nucleotides agree with TRBD2. The germline V gene has CDR1 SGDLS and CDR2 YYNGEE. Losses at the gene ends were 4 bases for V and 4 bases for J; bases not matched to a gene: 17. This CDR3 is 18 amino acids long. CDR3 sequence (DNA): TGTGCCAGCAGCCCTCTCGGGTGGGCGGGACTACCTTACAATGAGCAGTTCTTC. This translates into CASSPLGWAGLPYNEQFF. Based on the CDR3 plus reference TRBV9 and TRBJ2-1, the full variable domain is DSGVTQTPKHLITATGQRVTLRCSPRSGDLSVYWYQQSLDQGLQFLIQYYNGEERAKGNILERFSAQQFPDLHSELNLSSLELGDSALYFCASSPLGWAGLPYNEQFFGPGTRLTVL.

The count of this clone is one. V usage is TRBV11-2 and J usage is TRBJ1-4; 9 nucleotides agree with TRBD1. CDR3 length: 15 amino acids. V was clipped by 4 bases and J by 7 bases; unmatched bases: 7. CDR1 SGHAT and CDR2 FQNNGV come from the germline V gene. CDR3 amino acids: CASSSNRGRIEKLFF. DNA of the CDR3: TGTGCCAGCAGCTCGAACAGGGGGCGGATTGAAAAACTGTTTTTT.

The rearrangement joins TRBV19 to TRBJ2-2; D gene uncertain. Looked up from germline, CDR1 is LNHDA and CDR2 is SQIVND (reference sequence). The ends were cut back, 4 bases at V and 1 base at J, with 10 bases in the middle. The length of the CDR3 is 15 residues. The DNA of the CDR3 is TGTGCCAGTAGTAACCCAGGAATGAACACCGGGGAGCTGTTTTTT. It translates to CASSNPGMNTGELFF.

The chain couples TRBV4-1 to TRBJ2-6; maybe TRBD1 (5 bases). Germline-derived CDR1 and CDR2 are MGHRA and YSYEKL. This CDR3 comprises 16 residues. The V gene lost 1 base and the J gene lost 7 bases, with 14 bases spanning the gap. CDR3 residues: CASSQARGHLANVLTF. Written as DNA, the CDR3 is TGCGCCAGCAGCCAAGCTAGAGGACATTTAGCCAACGTCCTGACTTTC.

This clone was found a few times. This chain connects TRBV5-6 to TRBJ1-2; 9 nucleotides agree with TRBD1. The V gene's germline CDR1 is SGHDT and CDR2 YYEEEE. This CDR3 is built from 15 residues. After removal of 2 bases from V and 8 bases from J, the junction contained 10 bases not matched to a gene. In DNA, the CDR3 is TGTGCCAGCAGCTTTGGAGTACAGGGGGCGGGAGGCTACACCTTC. Its translation is CASSFGVQGAGGYTF.

This chain connects TRBV4-1 to TRBJ1-5; D not resolved. The CDR3 is 17 amino acids. CDR1 and CDR2 from the germline V gene are MGHRA and YSYEKL. The germline V and J ends were trimmed by 2 bases and 0 bases, with 14 bases remaining between them. The CDR3 here is CASSQLYGRYSNQPQHF. CDR3 DNA sequence: TGCGCCAGCAGCCAATTATACGGGAGGTATAGCAATCAGCCCCAGCATTTT.